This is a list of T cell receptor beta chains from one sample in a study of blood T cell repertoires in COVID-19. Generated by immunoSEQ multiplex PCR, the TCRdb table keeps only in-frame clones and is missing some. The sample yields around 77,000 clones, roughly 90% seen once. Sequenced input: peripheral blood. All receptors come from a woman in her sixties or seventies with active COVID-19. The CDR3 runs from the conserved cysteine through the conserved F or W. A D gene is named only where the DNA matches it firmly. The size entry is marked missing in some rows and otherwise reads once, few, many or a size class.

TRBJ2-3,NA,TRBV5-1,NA,TGCGCCAGCAGCTTGAGGCTAGCGGATACGCAGTATTTT,CASSLRLADTQYF
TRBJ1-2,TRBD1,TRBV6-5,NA,TGTGCCAGCAGCCGGACAGGGGGCGGAGGCTACACCTTC,CASSRTGGGGYTF
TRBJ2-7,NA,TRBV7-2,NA,TGTGCCAGCAGCTTAAGAACAGGGAGTCCCTACGAGCAGTACTTC,CASSLRTGSPYEQYF
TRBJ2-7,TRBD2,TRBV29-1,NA,TGCAGCGCAGTAGCGGGAGGAGCCTACGAGCAGTACTTC,CSAVAGGAYEQYF
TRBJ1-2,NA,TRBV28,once,TGTGCCAGCAGCCGGGAAATCAACTATGGCTACACCTTC,CASSREINYGYTF
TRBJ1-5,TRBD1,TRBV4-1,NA,TGCGCCAGCAGCCGGACAGGGATTAATCAGCCCCAGCATTTT,CASSRTGINQPQHF
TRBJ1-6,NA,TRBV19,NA,TGTGCCAGTAGTGCACGGGGAGGTGGGGCTGACGATTCACCCCTCCACTTT,CASSARGGGADDSPLHF
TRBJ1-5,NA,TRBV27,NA,TGTGCCAGCAGTTTCTGGCCGCCTCTCAATCAGCCCCAGCATTTT,CASSFWPPLNQPQHF
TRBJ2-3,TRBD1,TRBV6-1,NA,TGTGCCAGCAGTGAACCCACTGGGACAGGGGGCAGAGATACGCAGTATTTT,CASSEPTGTGGRDTQYF
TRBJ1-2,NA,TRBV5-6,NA,TGTGCCAGCAGCGCCGACAGGTCAGTCTATGGCTACACCTTC,CASSADRSVYGYTF
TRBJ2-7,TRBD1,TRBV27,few,TGTGCCAGCAGTTGGGACAGAAGCTACGAGCAGTACTTC,CASSWDRSYEQYF
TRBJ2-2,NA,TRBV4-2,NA,TGTGCCAGCAGCCCGCAACGGGACACCGGGGAGCTGTTTTTT,CASSPQRDTGELFF
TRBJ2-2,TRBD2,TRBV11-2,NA,TGTGCCAGCAGCTTCCTTACGGGGGGCACCGGGGAGCTGTTTTTT,CASSFLTGGTGELFF
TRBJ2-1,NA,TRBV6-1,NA,TGTGCCAGCAGTGAAGCTCCTTGGCTAGACGCATACAATGAGCAGTTCTTC,CASSEAPWLDAYNEQFF
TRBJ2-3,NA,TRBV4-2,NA,TGTGCCAGCAGCCAAGGCCGGGACAAGGCGCAGTATTTT,CASSQGRDKAQYF
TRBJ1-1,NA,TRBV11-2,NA,TGTGCCAGCAGCCCACCCAAAGATCCCCTCCGGAGGATCTTT,CASSPPKDPLRRIF
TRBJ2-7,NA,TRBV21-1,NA,TGTGCCAGCAGCGCTAGGTCGGTGCCGCGCCCCCTAGGGCAGTACTTC,CASSARSVPRPLGQYF
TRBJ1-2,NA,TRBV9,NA,TGTGCCAGCAGCCCTAAGGACGGACACCAGATCTATGGCTACACCTTC,CASSPKDGHQIYGYTF
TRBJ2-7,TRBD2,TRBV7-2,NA,TGTGCCAGCAGCCAGGACCCCCCCTTAGCGGGAGGGCTCAACGAGCAGTACTTC,CASSQDPPLAGGLNEQYF
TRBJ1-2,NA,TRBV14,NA,TGTGCCAGCAGCCAAGAGGGCCCTAACTATGGCTACACCTTC,CASSQEGPNYGYTF
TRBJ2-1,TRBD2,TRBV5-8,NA,TGTGCCAGCAGCTTGGTCCCGGAGCTAGCGGGATTTTGGAATGAGCAGTTCTTC,CASSLVPELAGFWNEQFF
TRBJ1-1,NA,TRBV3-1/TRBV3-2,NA,TGTGCCAGCAGCCAAACCCTCCCATACGGGGGGAACACTGAAGCTTTCTTT,CASSQTLPYGGNTEAFF
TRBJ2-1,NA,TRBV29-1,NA,TGCAGCGTTGAAGGACAGGGAGGCAATGAGCAGTTCTTC,CSVEGQGGNEQFF
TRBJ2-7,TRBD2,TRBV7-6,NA,TGTGCCAGCAGCGTAGCGGGAGGGGCCTCCTACGAGCAGTACTTC,CASSVAGGASYEQYF
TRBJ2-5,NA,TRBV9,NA,TGTGCCAGCAGCCCCATAACATCGAGAGGGGAGACCCAGTACTTC,CASSPITSRGETQYF
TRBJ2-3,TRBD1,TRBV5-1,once,TGCGCCAGCAGCTCCTTCGGGGCAGGGGGAACAGATACGCAGTATTTT,CASSSFGAGGTDTQYF
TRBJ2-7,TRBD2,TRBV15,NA,TGTGCCACCAGCAGAGATCTCAGCGGGAGTTTTCGCGAGCAGTACTTC,CATSRDLSGSFREQYF
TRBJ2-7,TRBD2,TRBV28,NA,TGTGCCAGCATGGGGGGGGGTAGCGGGTCCTACGAGCAGTACTTC,CASMGGGSGSYEQYF
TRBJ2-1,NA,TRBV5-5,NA,TGTGCCAGCAGCTTGGCCGTCGGGGGAAGCTCCTACAATGAGCAGTTCTTC,CASSLAVGGSSYNEQFF
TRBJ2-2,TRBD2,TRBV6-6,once,TGTGCCAGCAGTAATAGCGGCGGGAGTCGCACCGGGGAGCTGTTTTTT,CASSNSGGSRTGELFF
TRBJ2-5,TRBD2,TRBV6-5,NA,TGTGCCAGCAGAACGCCGGGGGGGGAGACCCAGTACTTC,CASRTPGGETQYF
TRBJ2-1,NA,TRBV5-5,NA,TGTGCCAGCAGCTTGGGACTAGGAGATTACAATGAGCAGTTCTTC,CASSLGLGDYNEQFF
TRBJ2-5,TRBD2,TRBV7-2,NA,TGTGCCAGCAGCCCACGCGGACTAGCGGGAGGGCTGGAGACCCAGTACTTC,CASSPRGLAGGLETQYF
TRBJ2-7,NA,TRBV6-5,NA,TGTGCCAGCAGATCTTTCCCTTTAAACGAGCAGTACTTC,CASRSFPLNEQYF
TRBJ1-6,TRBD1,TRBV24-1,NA,TGTGCCACCGGGGGGACAGGAAATTCACCCCTCCACTTT,CATGGTGNSPLHF
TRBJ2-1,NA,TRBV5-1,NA,TGCGCCAGCAGCTTGGGTGGTGAGAATGAGCAGTTCTTC,CASSLGGENEQFF
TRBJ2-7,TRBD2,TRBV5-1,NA,TGCGCCAGCAGCATACAAGGGGAGGGCTACGAGCAGTACTTC,CASSIQGEGYEQYF
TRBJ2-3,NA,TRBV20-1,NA,TGCAGTGCTAGTAACAGCCTATATACGCAGTATTTT,CSASNSLYTQYF
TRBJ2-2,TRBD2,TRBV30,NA,TGTGCCTGGAATAGCGGGAGGGCCAAAAACACCGGGGAGCTGTTTTTT,CAWNSGRAKNTGELFF
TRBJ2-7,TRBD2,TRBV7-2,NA,TGTGCCAGCAGCTACAAAGCGGGACTAGGGACCTACGAGCAGTACTTC,CASSYKAGLGTYEQYF
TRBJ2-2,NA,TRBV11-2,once,TGTGCCAGCAGCTTAGTTATCACCGGGGAGCTGTTTTTT,CASSLVITGELFF
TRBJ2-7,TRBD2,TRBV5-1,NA,TGCGCCAGCAGCAAAAGGTCGGGGGGAATCTCCTACGAGCAGTACTTC,CASSKRSGGISYEQYF
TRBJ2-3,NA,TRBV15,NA,TGTGCCACCAGCCGAGACAGGTCTAGCACAGATACGCAGTATTTT,CATSRDRSSTDTQYF
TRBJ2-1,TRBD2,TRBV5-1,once,TGCGCCAGCAGCTTGGCCGGGCCCGGCGGGGGGGAGCAGTTCTTC,CASSLAGPGGGEQFF
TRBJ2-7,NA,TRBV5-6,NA,TGTGCCAGCAGCTGGCAGGGGCCTACAAGCCCCTACGAGCAGTACTTC,CASSWQGPTSPYEQYF
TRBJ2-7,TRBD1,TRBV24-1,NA,TGTGCCACCCCGGTAGACAGGGGGCCCCACGAGCAGTACTTC,CATPVDRGPHEQYF
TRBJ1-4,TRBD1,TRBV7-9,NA,TGTGCCAGCAGCTTAGTGACAGGGGGTCACGAAAAACTGTTTTTT,CASSLVTGGHEKLFF
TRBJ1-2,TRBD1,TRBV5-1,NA,TGCGCCAGCAGCCCCGGACAGGTCCTCACTAATGGCTACACCTTC,CASSPGQVLTNGYTF
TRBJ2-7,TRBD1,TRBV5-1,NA,TGCGCCAGCAGCTTCACCGGGACAGGGATTAGCGAGCAGTACTTC,CASSFTGTGISEQYF
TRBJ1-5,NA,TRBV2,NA,TGTGCCAGCAATTGGGCAGGCAATAGCAATCAGCCCCAGCATTTT,CASNWAGNSNQPQHF
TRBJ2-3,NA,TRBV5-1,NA,TGCGCCAGCAGCTTGGTCAGGGGCAACACAGATACGCAGTATTTT,CASSLVRGNTDTQYF
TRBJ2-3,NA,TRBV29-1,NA,TGCAGCGCGGCCCATAGCAGAATGAGCACAGATACGCAGTATTTT,CSAAHSRMSTDTQYF
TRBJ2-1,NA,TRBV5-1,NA,TGCGCCAGCAGCAGGGGACTTGAATACAATGAGCAGTTCTTC,CASSRGLEYNEQFF
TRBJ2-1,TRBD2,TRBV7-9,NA,TGTGCCAGCAGGTTTAGCGGGAGGGCCAATGAGCAGTTCTTC,CASRFSGRANEQFF
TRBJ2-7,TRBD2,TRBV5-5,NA,TGTGCCAGCAGCTTTTCCCCGGGCGGGAGGATCAACGAGCAGTACTTC,CASSFSPGGRINEQYF